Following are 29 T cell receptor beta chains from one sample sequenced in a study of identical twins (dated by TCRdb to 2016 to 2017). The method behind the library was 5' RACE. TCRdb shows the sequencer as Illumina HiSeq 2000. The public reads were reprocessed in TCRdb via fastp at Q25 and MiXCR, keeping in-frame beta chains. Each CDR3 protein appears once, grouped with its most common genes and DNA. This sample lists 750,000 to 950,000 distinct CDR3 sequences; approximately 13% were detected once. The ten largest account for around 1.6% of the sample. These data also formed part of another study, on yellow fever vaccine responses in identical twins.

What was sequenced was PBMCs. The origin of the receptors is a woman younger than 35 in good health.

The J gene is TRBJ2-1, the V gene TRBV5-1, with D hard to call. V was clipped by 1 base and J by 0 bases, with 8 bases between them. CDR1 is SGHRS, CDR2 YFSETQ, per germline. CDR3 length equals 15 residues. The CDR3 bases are TGCGCCAGCAGCTTGTCACATAGCTCCTACAATGAGCAGTTCTTC. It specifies CASSLSHSSYNEQFF.

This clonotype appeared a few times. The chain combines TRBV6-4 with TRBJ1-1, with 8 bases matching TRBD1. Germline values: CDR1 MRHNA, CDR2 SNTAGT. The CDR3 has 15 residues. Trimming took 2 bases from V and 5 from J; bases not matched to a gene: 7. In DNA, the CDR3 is TGTGCCAGCAGTGACCACGGACAGGGTGGGACTGAAGCTTTCTTT. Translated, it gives CASSDHGQGGTEAFF.

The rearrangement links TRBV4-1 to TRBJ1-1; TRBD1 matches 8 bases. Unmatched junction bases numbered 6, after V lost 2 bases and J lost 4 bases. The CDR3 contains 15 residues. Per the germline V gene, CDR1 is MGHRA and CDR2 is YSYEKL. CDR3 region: CASSQRQGLGTEAFF. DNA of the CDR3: TGCGCCAGCAGCCAACGACAGGGGCTGGGCACTGAAGCTTTCTTT.

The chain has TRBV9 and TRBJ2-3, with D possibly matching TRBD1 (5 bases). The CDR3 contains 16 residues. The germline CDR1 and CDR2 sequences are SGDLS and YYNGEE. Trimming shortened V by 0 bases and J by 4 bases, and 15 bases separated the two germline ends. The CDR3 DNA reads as TGTGCCAGCAGCGTAGCTTTGGCAGGGTCGGCAGATACGCAGTATTTT. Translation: CASSVALAGSADTQYF.

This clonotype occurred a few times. Here the CDR3 reads CASSEDPNEKLFF. Written as DNA, the CDR3 is TGTGCCAGCAGTGAGGACCCTAATGAAAAACTGTTTTTT. V gene TRBV6-1 combines with J gene TRBJ1-4; D is unresolved. The CDR3 totals 13 residues. V was pared by 3 bases and J by 3 bases, with 5 bases between. Germline loops: CDR1 MNHNS, CDR2 SASEGT.

The CDR3 loop reads CATSERDRPLHF. CDR3 sequence (DNA): TGTGCCACCAGTGAAAGGGATCGGCCCCTCCACTTT. The rearrangement uses TRBV24-1 and TRBJ1-6; D uncertain. The CDR3 runs to 12 residues. Germline CDR1 and CDR2: KGHDR and SFDVKD. Trimming shortened V by 4 bases and J by 13 bases, and 10 bases separated the two germline ends.

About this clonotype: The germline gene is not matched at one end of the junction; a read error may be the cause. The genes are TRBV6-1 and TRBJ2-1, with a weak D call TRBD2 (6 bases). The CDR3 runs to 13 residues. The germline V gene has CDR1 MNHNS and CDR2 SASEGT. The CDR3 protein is CASSDPGLDKTIF. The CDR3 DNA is TGTGCCAGCAGTGACCCGGGACTGGATAAAACGATCTTC.

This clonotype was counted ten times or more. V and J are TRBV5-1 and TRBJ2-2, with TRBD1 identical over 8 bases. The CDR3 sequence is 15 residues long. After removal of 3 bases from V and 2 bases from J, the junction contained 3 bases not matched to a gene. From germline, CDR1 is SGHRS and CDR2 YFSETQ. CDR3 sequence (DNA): TGCGCCAGCAGCTGGGGACAGGCCAACACCGGGGAGCTGTTTTTT. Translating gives CASSWGQANTGELFF.

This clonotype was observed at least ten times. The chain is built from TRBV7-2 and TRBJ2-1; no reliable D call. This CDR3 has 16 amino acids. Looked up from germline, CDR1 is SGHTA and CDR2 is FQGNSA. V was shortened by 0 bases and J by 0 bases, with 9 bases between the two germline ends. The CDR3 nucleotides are TGTGCCAGCAGCTTAGCTATCTGGAGCTCCTACAATGAGCAGTTCTTC. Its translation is CASSLAIWSSYNEQFF.

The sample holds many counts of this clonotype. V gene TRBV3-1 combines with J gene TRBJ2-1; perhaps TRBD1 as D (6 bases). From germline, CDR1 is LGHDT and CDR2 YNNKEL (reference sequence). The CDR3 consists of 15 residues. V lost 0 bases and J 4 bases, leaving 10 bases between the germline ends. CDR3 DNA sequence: TGTGCCAGCAGCCAAGATGGGGGCGATTACAATGAGCAGTTCTTC. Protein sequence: CASSQDGGDYNEQFF.

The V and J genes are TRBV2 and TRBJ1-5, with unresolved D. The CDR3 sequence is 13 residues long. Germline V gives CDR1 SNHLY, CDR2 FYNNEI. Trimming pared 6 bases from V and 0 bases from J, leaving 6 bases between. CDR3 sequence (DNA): TGTGCCAGCAGGGACGTTAGCAATCAGCCCCAGCATTTT. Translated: CASRDVSNQPQHF. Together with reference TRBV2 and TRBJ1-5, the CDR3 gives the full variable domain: EPEVTQTPSHQVTQMGQEVILRCVPISNHLYFYWYRQILGQKVEFLVSFYNNEISEKSEIFDDQFSVERPDGSNFTLKIRSTKLEDSAMYFCASRDVSNQPQHFGDGTRLSIL.

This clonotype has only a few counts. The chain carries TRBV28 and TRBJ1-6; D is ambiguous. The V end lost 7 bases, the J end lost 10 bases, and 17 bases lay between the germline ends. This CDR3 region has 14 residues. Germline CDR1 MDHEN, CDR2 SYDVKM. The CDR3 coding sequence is TGTGCCAGCACCAGAGTGAAGTGGGCCTCACCCCTCCACTTT. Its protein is CASTRVKWASPLHF.

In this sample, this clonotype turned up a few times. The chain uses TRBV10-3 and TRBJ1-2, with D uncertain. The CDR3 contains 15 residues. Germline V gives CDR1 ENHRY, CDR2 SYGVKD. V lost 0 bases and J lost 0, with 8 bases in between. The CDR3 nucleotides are TGTGCCATCAGTGAGTCCTCGGGAGCTAACTATGGCTACACCTTC. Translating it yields CAISESSGANYGYTF.

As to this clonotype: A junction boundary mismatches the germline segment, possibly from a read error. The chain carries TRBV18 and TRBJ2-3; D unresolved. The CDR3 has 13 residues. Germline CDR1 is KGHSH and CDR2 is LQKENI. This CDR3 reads CVSSPSRLDTQYF. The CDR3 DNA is TGTGTCAGCTCACCGAGTAGGCTAGATACGCAGTATTTT.

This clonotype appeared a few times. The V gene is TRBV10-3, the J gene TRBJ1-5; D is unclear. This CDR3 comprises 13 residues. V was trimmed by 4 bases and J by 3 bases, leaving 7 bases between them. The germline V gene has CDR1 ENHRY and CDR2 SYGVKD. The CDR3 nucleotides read TGTGCCATCAGTGGGGCCGACAATCAGCCCCAGCATTTT. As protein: CAISGADNQPQHF.

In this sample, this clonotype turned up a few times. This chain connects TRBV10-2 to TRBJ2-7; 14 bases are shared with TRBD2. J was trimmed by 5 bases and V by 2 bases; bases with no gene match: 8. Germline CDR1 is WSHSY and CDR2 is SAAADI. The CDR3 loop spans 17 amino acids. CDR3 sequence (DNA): TGCGCCAGCAGTGAGCCGGGACTAGCGGGAGTGGGCCACGAGCAGTACTTC. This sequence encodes CASSEPGLAGVGHEQYF.

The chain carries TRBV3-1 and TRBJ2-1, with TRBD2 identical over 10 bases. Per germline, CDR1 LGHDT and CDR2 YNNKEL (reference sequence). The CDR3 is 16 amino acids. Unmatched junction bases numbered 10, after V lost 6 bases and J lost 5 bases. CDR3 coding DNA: TGTGCCAGCAGTCCAAAAAGCGGGGGGGGCAACAATGAGCAGTTCTTC. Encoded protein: CASSPKSGGGNNEQFF.

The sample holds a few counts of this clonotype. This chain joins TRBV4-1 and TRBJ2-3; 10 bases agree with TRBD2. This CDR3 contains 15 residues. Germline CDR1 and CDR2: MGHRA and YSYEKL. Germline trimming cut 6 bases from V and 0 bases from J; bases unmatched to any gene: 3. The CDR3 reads CASRASGGSTDTQYF. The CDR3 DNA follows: TGCGCCAGCAGGGCTAGCGGGGGTAGCACAGATACGCAGTATTTT.

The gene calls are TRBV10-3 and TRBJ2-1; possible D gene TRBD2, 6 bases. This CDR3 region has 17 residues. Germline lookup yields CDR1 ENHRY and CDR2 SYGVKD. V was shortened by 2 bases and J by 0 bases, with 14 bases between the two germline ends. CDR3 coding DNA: TGTGCCATCAGTGAGGGAACTAGCCCTAGCTCCTACAATGAGCAGTTCTTC. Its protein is CAISEGTSPSSYNEQFF.

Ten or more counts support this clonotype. This CDR3 reads CASDMGQRSTEAFF. DNA for the CDR3: TGTGCCAGCGATATGGGACAGCGGTCCACTGAAGCTTTCTTT. The chain couples TRBV7-9 to TRBJ1-1; 7 bases are shared with TRBD1. J was trimmed by 4 bases and V by 8 bases; bases with no gene match: 10. The CDR3 covers 14 residues. Germline V CDR1 and CDR2: SEHNR, FQNEAQ (reference sequence).

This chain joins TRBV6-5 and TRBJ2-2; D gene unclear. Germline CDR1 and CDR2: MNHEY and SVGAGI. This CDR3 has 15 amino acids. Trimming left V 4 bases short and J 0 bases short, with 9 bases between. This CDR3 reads CASSFLLANTGELFF. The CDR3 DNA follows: TGTGCCAGCAGTTTCTTACTCGCGAACACCGGGGAGCTGTTTTTT.

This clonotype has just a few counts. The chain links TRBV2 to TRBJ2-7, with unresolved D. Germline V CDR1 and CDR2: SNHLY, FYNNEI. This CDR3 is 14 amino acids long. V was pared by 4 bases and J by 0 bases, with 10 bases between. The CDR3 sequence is CASSGQLGSYEQYV. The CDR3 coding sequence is TGTGCCAGCAGTGGCCAGCTGGGCTCCTACGAGCAGTACGTC.

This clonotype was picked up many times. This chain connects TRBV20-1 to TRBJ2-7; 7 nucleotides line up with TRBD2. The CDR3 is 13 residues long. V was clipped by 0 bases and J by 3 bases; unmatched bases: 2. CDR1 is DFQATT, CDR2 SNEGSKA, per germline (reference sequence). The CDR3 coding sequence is TGCAGTGCTAGAGATCCTAGCGGCTACGAGCAGTACGTC. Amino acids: CSARDPSGYEQYV.

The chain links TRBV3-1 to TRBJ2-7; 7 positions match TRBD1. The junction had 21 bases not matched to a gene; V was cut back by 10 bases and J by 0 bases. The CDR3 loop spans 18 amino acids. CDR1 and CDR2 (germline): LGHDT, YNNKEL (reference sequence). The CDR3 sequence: CATCQDEWRRDSSYEQYF. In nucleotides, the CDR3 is TGTGCCACCTGCCAAGATGAATGGAGACGGGACAGCTCCTACGAGCAGTACTTC.

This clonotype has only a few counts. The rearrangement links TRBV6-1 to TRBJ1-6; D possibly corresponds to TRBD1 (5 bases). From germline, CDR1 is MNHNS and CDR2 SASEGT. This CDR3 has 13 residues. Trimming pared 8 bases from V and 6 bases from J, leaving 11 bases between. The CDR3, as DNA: TGTGCCAGCGGGACGGAGCTTAATTCACCCCTCCACTTT. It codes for CASGTELNSPLHF.

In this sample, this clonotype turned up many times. CDR3: CSAGTVQETQYF. CDR3 DNA: TGCAGCGCCGGGACGGTCCAAGAGACCCAGTACTTC. This sequence joins TRBV29-1 and TRBJ2-5; D is tentatively TRBD1 or TRBD2 (5 bases each). CDR1 SQVTM and CDR2 ANQGSEA come from the germline V gene. Trimming took 7 bases from V and 1 from J, leaving 10 bases between them. The CDR3 runs 12 residues.

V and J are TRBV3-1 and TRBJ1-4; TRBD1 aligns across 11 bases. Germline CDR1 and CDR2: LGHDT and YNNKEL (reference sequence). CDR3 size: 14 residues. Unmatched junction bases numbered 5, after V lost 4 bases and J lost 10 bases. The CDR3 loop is CASSPWTGGGKLFF. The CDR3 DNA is TGTGCCAGCAGCCCATGGACAGGGGGCGGAAAACTGTTTTTT.

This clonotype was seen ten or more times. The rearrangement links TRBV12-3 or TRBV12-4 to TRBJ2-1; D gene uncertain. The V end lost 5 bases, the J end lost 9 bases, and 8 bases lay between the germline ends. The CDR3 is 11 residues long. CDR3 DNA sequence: TGTGCCAGCAGTCTGGATTCTGAGCAGTTCTTC. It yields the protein CASSLDSEQFF.

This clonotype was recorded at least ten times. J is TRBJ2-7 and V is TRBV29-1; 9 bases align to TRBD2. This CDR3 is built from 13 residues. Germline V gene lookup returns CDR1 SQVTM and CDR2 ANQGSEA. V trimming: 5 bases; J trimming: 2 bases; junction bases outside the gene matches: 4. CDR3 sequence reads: CSVSSGSPYEQYF. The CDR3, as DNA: TGCAGCGTTAGTAGCGGGAGCCCCTACGAGCAGTACTTC.